Listed here are 8 T cell receptor beta chains from one sample, sequenced in a study of technical replicates of blood from several donors (dated by TCRdb to about 2017). Library construction relied on the immunoSEQ multiplex PCR assay. Sourced from immuneACCESS, this table was stored by TCRdb with only in-frame sequences that have V and J called. A share of the clones is absent; for the studies checked, an unresolved V gene accounts for under half, and the remainder has no known explanation. Within this sample are tens of thousands of clones, with about 96% of them counted one time only. Around 0.2% of the sample rests with the top ten. The specimen sequenced was T cells isolated from PBMCs. These receptors all stem from a human donor in good health.

The chain is built from TRBV6-1 and TRBJ2-1, with D unclear. V was cut by 7 bases and J by 2 bases, with 9 bases left in between. Germline lookup yields CDR1 MNHNS and CDR2 SASEGT. The CDR3 is 13 residues long. For the CDR3, the DNA is TGTGCCAGCACCTTTTTTACCTACAATGAGCAGTTCTTC. Protein product: CASTFFTYNEQFF.

The rearrangement joins TRBV11-2 to TRBJ2-7; tentative D call: TRBD1 (6 bases). The CDR3 length is 19 residues. Trimming left V 0 bases short and J 0 bases short, with 21 bases between. Germline CDR1 and CDR2: SGHAT and FQNNGV. This chain's CDR3 is CASSLDRARTVRSSYEQYF. CDR3 nucleotides: TGTGCCAGCAGCTTAGATCGTGCACGGACAGTCAGGAGCTCCTACGAGCAGTACTTC.

The gene calls are TRBV5-1 and TRBJ2-7; 7 bases fit TRBD1. Germline V CDR1 and CDR2: SGHRS, YFSETQ. V lost 3 bases, J lost 4 bases, and 4 bases stayed unmatched. There are 13 residues in the CDR3. Here the CDR3 DNA reads TGCGCCAGCAGCTGGGGGACAGCTTACGAGCAGTACTTC. Translating gives CASSWGTAYEQYF.

The chain is built from TRBV25-1 and TRBJ2-2; perhaps TRBD2 as D (5 bases). Germline V CDR1 and CDR2: MGHDK, SYGVNS. Trimming took 6 bases from V and 6 from J, leaving 8 bases between them. The CDR3 extends over 12 amino acids. The CDR3 here is CASSPGSGELFF. CDR3 DNA sequence: TGTGCCAGCAGCCCGGGATCCGGGGAGCTGTTTTTT.

This chain links TRBV5-4 with TRBJ2-7; tentatively, D is TRBD2 (5 bases). V was clipped by 6 bases and J by 4 bases, with 23 bases between them. The germline CDR1 and CDR2 sequences are SGHNT and YYREEE (reference sequence). The CDR3 is made up of 16 amino acids. The CDR3: CASTTGKGTPEYEQYF. In DNA form, the CDR3 reads TGTGCCAGCACCACGGGGAAGGGAACACCCGAATACGAGCAGTACTTC.

A single count supports this clone. The chain has TRBV6-1 and TRBJ2-3; 7 bases match TRBD1. With 7 bases clipped from V and 13 bases from J, the junction kept 8 bases outside the gene matches. Germline CDR1 and CDR2: MNHNS and SASEGT. The CDR3 is 11 amino acids. This CDR3 reads CASTETGLEYF. The CDR3 DNA sequence: TGTGCCAGCACCGAGACAGGGCTGGAGTATTTT.

The rearrangement links TRBV6-1 to TRBJ1-5; no clear D gene. The V gene's germline CDR1 is MNHNS and CDR2 SASEGT. Trimming pared 0 bases from V and 11 bases from J, leaving 11 bases between. The CDR3 is made up of 13 amino acids. DNA for the CDR3: TGTGCCAGCAGTGAAGCCCCCCGCCAGGCCCAGCATTTT. Amino acids: CASSEAPRQAQHF.

This clone was found once. This chain joins TRBV7-8 and TRBJ2-7, with a tentative D call TRBD2 (5 bases). Germline CDR1 and CDR2: SGHVS and FQNEAQ. V dropped 5 bases and J dropped 3 bases, with 14 bases sitting between them. The CDR3 is made up of 14 amino acids. For the CDR3, the DNA is TGTGCCAGCAGCCACTCCGGGGATCTCTACGAGCAGTACTTC. This codes for CASSHSGDLYEQYF.